Listed here are 27 T cell receptor beta chains from one sample, sequenced in a study of early T cells in non-severe SARS-CoV-2 infection (dated by TCRdb to the early 2020s). Library preparation was by 5' RACE. The sequencing machine was a NextSeq 500. TCRdb reprocessing: public reads trimmed at Q25 with fastp, clones called with MiXCR, in-frame beta chains kept. Rows are combined by CDR3 protein, so each entry shows the most common genes and DNA. Present in this sample are roughly 51,000 distinct CDR3 sequences, about 6.5% of which were seen just once. About 2.7% of the sample rests with the top ten. The sample was whole blood, taken at baseline. The receptor source for this set is an adult who was a healthcare worker with PCR-confirmed SARS-CoV-2 infection or an uninfected control (not recorded which).

This clonotype was seen a handful of times. The J gene is TRBJ2-3, the V gene TRBV6-5; D unclear. This CDR3 contains 13 residues. V was shortened by 9 bases and J by 0 bases, with 10 bases between the two germline ends. CDR1 is MNHEY, CDR2 SVGAGI, per germline. The CDR3 here is CASQRTSTDTQYF. CDR3 in DNA: TGTGCCAGTCAAAGAACTAGCACAGATACGCAGTATTTT.

This clonotype was seen more than once but under ten times. This chain joins TRBV20-1 and TRBJ2-3, with 9 positions matching TRBD2. The CDR3 extends over 15 amino acids. Trimming cost V 7 bases and J 5 bases; bases outside gene matches: 13. Germline V lookup: CDR1 DFQATT, CDR2 SNEGSKA (reference sequence). The CDR3 is CSGIPLRGGRDTQYF. The CDR3 nucleotides are TGCAGTGGGATACCGTTGCGGGGGGGCAGAGATACGCAGTATTTT.

The V gene is TRBV5-6, the J gene TRBJ1-1, with D tentatively TRBD1 (5 bases). Between the trimmed V and J ends, which lost 1 base and 5 bases, there was a span of 18 bases. The CDR3 loop spans 16 amino acids. Germline V lookup: CDR1 SGHDT, CDR2 YYEEEE. The CDR3 reads CASSLYGGLVTTEAFF. The DNA of the CDR3 is TGTGCCAGCAGCTTGTATGGGGGGTTAGTGACAACTGAAGCTTTCTTT. The full variable domain, its missing parts supplied by reference TRBV5-6 and TRBJ1-1, is DAGVTQSPTHLIKTRGQQVTLRCSPKSGHDTVSWYQQALGQGPQFIFQYYEEEERQRGNFPDRFSGHQFPNYSSELNVNALLLGDSALYLCASSLYGGLVTTEAFFGQGTRLTVV.

This clonotype was observed a handful of times. V usage is TRBV6-2 or TRBV6-3 and J usage is TRBJ1-1; D is undetermined. CDR1 and CDR2 (germline): MNHEY, SVGEGT. Trimming took off 5 bases at V and 2 bases at J, with 9 bases between the two ends. CDR3 length: 13 residues. CDR3 sequence: CASSPDYNTEAFF. Here the CDR3 DNA reads TGTGCCAGCAGTCCTGACTATAACACTGAAGCTTTCTTT.

This clonotype was observed many times. The chain carries TRBV6-5 and TRBJ1-2; D unresolved. The V gene's germline CDR1 is MNHEY and CDR2 SVGAGI. The CDR3 consists of 13 residues. Trimming removed 5 bases from V and 4 bases from J, with 11 bases in between. The CDR3 region is CASSPRERYGYTF. The CDR3 DNA is TGTGCCAGCAGTCCTAGGGAGCGCTATGGCTACACCTTC.

This clonotype was seen many times. The chain recombines TRBV5-5 with TRBJ1-1, with a tentative D call TRBD1 (6 bases). V gave up 2 bases and J gave up 4 bases, with 15 bases separating them. Per germline, CDR1 SGHKS and CDR2 YYEKEE (reference sequence). This CDR3 is built from 15 residues. Here the CDR3 DNA reads TGTGCCAGCAGCTTTATCCCGACAGGACCCACTGAAGCTTTCTTT. Translating it yields CASSFIPTGPTEAFF.

This clonotype was counted between two and nine times. The rearrangement joins TRBV6-2 or TRBV6-3 to TRBJ2-1; D ambiguous. Germline values: CDR1 MNHEY, CDR2 SVGEGT. V was pared by 6 bases and J by 12 bases, with 12 bases between. This CDR3 is 11 amino acids long. The CDR3 is CASRVSSTQFF. The CDR3 nucleotides read TGTGCCAGCAGGGTTTCCTCCACGCAGTTCTTC.

This clonotype was observed many times. J is TRBJ1-2 and V is TRBV19; TRBD1 is a possible D gene (5 bases). V gave up 3 bases and J gave up 3 bases, with 8 bases separating them. The CDR3 runs to 13 residues. The germline CDR1 and CDR2 sequences are LNHDA and SQIVND (reference sequence). For the CDR3, the DNA is TGTGCCAGTAGTATGGGGCGGTACTATGGCTACACCTTC. Its protein product is CASSMGRYYGYTF.

This clonotype was seen once. The rearrangement joins TRBV2 to TRBJ2-3, with D possibly matching TRBD1 (6 bases). With 0 bases removed from V and 8 bases from J, the gap between germline ends came to 9 bases. CDR3 length: 13 amino acids. CDR1 is SNHLY and CDR2 is FYNNEI in the germline V gene. The DNA for the CDR3 is TGTGCCAGCAGTGAAGCCGTCAGGGGTACGCAGTATTTT. Translated: CASSEAVRGTQYF.

This clonotype was detected only a few times. V is TRBV14 and J is TRBJ2-7, with D perhaps assigned TRBD1 or TRBD2 (6 bases each). The CDR3 consists of 15 residues. V shed 1 base and J shed 4 bases, with 14 bases lying between them. The germline gives CDR1 SGHDN, CDR2 FVKESK. CDR3 residues: CASSQAPQGRYEQYF. The CDR3 region has the DNA TGTGCCAGCAGCCAAGCGCCGCAGGGGAGGTACGAGCAGTACTTC.

This clonotype has ten or more counts. V usage is TRBV18 and J usage is TRBJ1-1; unclear D gene. The germline V gene encodes CDR1 KGHSH and CDR2 LQKENI. V was trimmed by 3 bases and J by 5 bases, leaving 13 bases between them. The CDR3 is 14 residues long. The CDR3 bases are TGTGCCAGCTCACCCCCGAGCCTGGGAACTGAAGCTTTCTTT. Amino acids: CASSPPSLGTEAFF.

Many counts were recorded for this clonotype. The chain employs TRBV6-2 or TRBV6-3 and TRBJ2-1; 10 bases align to TRBD2. Germline V CDR1 and CDR2: MNHEY, SVGEGT. V lost 2 bases, J lost 6 bases, and 7 bases stayed unmatched. CDR3 length equals 16 residues. DNA for the CDR3: TGTGCCAGCAGTTACAGGACTAGCGGATCTCTCAATGAGCAGTTCTTC. Its translation is CASSYRTSGSLNEQFF.

In this sample, this clonotype turned up many times. The rearrangement joins TRBV18 to TRBJ2-1, with 12 nucleotides matching TRBD2. The ends lost 0 bases at V and 5 bases at J; junction bases unmatched: 8. The CDR3 spans 18 residues. Germline V gives CDR1 KGHSH, CDR2 LQKENI. The CDR3 nucleotides are TGTGCCAGCTCACCACCGGAGGCTAGCGGGGGGGTCGACAATGAGCAGTTCTTC. It specifies CASSPPEASGGVDNEQFF. Full variable domain (missing parts from reference TRBV18 and TRBJ2-1): NAGVMQNPRHLVRRRGQEARLRCSPMKGHSHVYWYRQLPEEGLKFMVYLQKENIIDESGMPKERFSAEFPKEGPSILRIQQVVRGDSAAYFCASSPPEASGGVDNEQFFGPGTRLTVL.

This clonotype was seen more than once but under ten times. The V and J genes are TRBV12-3 or TRBV12-4 and TRBJ2-7, with D unclear. The CDR3 is 13 amino acids. Trimming shortened V by 5 bases and J by 6 bases, and 14 bases separated the two germline ends. CDR3 nucleotides: TGTGCCAGCAGTCGCTCGGTGGCGCGCGAGCAGTACTTC. Amino acids: CASSRSVAREQYF.

This clonotype was recorded a few times. The V gene is TRBV6-6, the J gene TRBJ2-5; no clear D. Trimming stripped 4 bases from V and 4 bases from J, with 7 bases between. The CDR3 consists of 12 residues. CDR1 and CDR2 (germline): MNHNY, SVGAGI (reference sequence). As DNA, the CDR3 is TGTGCCAGCAGTTCAACTGTAGAGACCCAGTACTTC. It codes for CASSSTVETQYF.

This clonotype was recorded many times. The rearrangement joins TRBV28 to TRBJ2-3, with TRBD1 matching 8 bases. V lost 8 bases to trimming and J lost 4 bases; unmatched junction nucleotides: 14. The CDR3 runs 16 residues. Germline CDR1 is MDHEN and CDR2 is SYDVKM. CDR3 sequence: CASPPPGRGLADTQYF. As DNA, the CDR3 is TGTGCCAGCCCCCCCCCGGGCAGGGGGCTGGCAGATACGCAGTATTTT.

V gene TRBV6-6 combines with J gene TRBJ1-4, with 8 bases that match TRBD1. From germline, CDR1 is MNHNY and CDR2 SVGAGI (reference sequence). V was pared by 5 bases and J by 7 bases, with 6 bases of the junction left unmatched. The CDR3 runs to 14 residues. The CDR3 here is CASSTGQGGEKLFF. The CDR3 DNA is TGTGCCAGCAGTACAGGACAGGGAGGTGAAAAACTGTTTTTT.

The chain employs TRBV7-8 and TRBJ2-5; D is unclear. This CDR3 has 12 residues. Trimming pared 4 bases from V and 3 bases from J, leaving 6 bases between. The germline V gene has CDR1 SGHVS and CDR2 FQNEAQ. The CDR3 DNA reads as TGTGCCAGCAGCTCAATCGAAGAGACCCAGTACTTC. Translated, it gives CASSSIEETQYF.

This clonotype occurred a few times. The V and J genes are TRBV12-3 or TRBV12-4 and TRBJ2-2, with D tentatively TRBD1 or TRBD2 (7 bases each). V dropped 5 bases and J dropped 4 bases, with 11 bases sitting between them. The length of the CDR3 is 14 residues. For the CDR3, the DNA is TGTGCCAGCAGTCAGGGGGGGGCCACCGGGGAGCTGTTTTTT. Encoded protein: CASSQGGATGELFF.

The chain couples TRBV7-2 to TRBJ2-5, with D uncertain. The CDR3 has 16 residues. Between the trimmed V and J ends, which lost 3 bases and 5 bases, there was a span of 19 bases. From germline, CDR1 is SGHTA and CDR2 FQGNSA. The CDR3 bases are TGTGCCAGCAGCTTCAGTGGGCAGGCGCGCCAGGAGACCCAGTACTTC. Translating it yields CASSFSGQARQETQYF. Together with reference TRBV7-2 and TRBJ2-5, the CDR3 gives the full variable domain: GAGVSQSPSNKVTEKGKDVELRCDPISGHTALYWYRQSLGQGLEFLIYFQGNSAPDKSGLPSDRFSAERTGGSVSTLTIQRTQQEDSAVYLCASSFSGQARQETQYFGPGTRLLVL.

This clonotype was detected ten times or more. This chain links TRBV7-6 with TRBJ1-1; D remains ambiguous. The CDR3 length is 13 residues. V lost 6 bases and J 4 bases, leaving 12 bases between the germline ends. Germline CDR1 and CDR2: SGHVS and FNYEAQ. For the CDR3, the DNA is TGTGCCAGCAGTCTGGCGGGGATCACTGAAGCTTTCTTT. This translates into CASSLAGITEAFF. The whole variable domain, filled in from reference TRBV7-6 and TRBJ1-1, reads GAGVSQSPRYKVTKRGQDVALRCDPISGHVSLYWYRQALGQGPEFLTYFNYEAQQDKSGLPNDRFSAERPEGSISTLTIQRTEQRDSAMYRCASSLAGITEAFFGQGTRLTVV.

Many counts were recorded for this clonotype. The chain recombines TRBV29-1 with TRBJ1-5; D gene unclear. The CDR3 has 12 amino acids. Deletions cut 4 bases from V and 3 bases from J, with 7 bases between. Germline-derived CDR1 and CDR2 are SQVTM and ANQGSEA. CDR3 nucleotide sequence: TGCAGCGTTGTGGAACCCAATCAGCCCCAGCATTTT. This translates into CSVVEPNQPQHF.

This clonotype was detected many times. This chain joins TRBV7-9 and TRBJ1-3; D not resolved. Germline V gene lookup returns CDR1 SEHNR and CDR2 FQNEAQ (reference sequence). V lost 3 bases, J lost 0 bases, and 15 bases lay in between. The CDR3 is 17 amino acids. The CDR3 coding sequence is TGTGCCAGCAGCTTGCTGGGGAGGGAATTCTCTGGAAACACCATATATTTT. Translating it yields CASSLLGREFSGNTIYF.

This clonotype was recorded many times. CDR3 region: CASSHGGARTPETQYF. CDR3 nucleotide sequence: TGTGCCAGCAGCCACGGGGGGGCTCGGACGCCAGAGACCCAGTACTTC. J is TRBJ2-5 and V is TRBV3-1; 8 bases map to TRBD2. This CDR3 is 16 amino acids long. Germline CDR1 and CDR2: LGHDT and YNNKEL (reference sequence). The V gene end was trimmed by 3 bases and the J gene end by 4 bases; junction bases not matched to a gene: 10.

The sample holds many counts of this clonotype. The rearrangement links TRBV5-1 to TRBJ2-2; D unclear. Trimming pared 0 bases from V and 8 bases from J, leaving 11 bases between. This CDR3 has 14 amino acids. From germline, CDR1 is SGHRS and CDR2 YFSETQ. The CDR3 loop is CASSLDSTNGELFF. CDR3 bases: TGCGCCAGCAGCTTGGACAGCACGAATGGGGAGCTGTTTTTT.

Many counts were recorded for this clonotype. The chain combines TRBV5-1 with TRBJ1-6; D is unclear. Trimming pared 9 bases from V and 2 bases from J, leaving 15 bases between. The CDR3 contains 15 residues. Germline assignment: CDR1 SGHRS and CDR2 YFSETQ. The CDR3 is CATREAPTYNSPLHF. CDR3 sequence (DNA): TGCGCCACCCGTGAGGCTCCTACCTATAATTCACCCCTCCACTTT.

This clonotype has ten or more counts. The rearrangement links TRBV19 to TRBJ2-5, with 7 bases that match TRBD1. The CDR3 is made up of 15 amino acids. The germline V gene has CDR1 LNHDA and CDR2 SQIVND (reference sequence). V was clipped by 3 bases and J by 5 bases; unmatched bases: 9. CDR3: CASSMVTGPKETQYF. The CDR3 nucleotides read TGTGCCAGTAGTATGGTGACAGGGCCCAAGGAGACCCAGTACTTC.